The next 5 T cell receptor delta chains were all read from a single sample in a study of gamma-delta T cells after stem cell transplantation. TCRdb used CATT to re-call clones from the RT-PCR reads. The table records more than 1,500 delta-chain clones, 22% of them present only once. The sample comprised gamma-delta T cells. The receptor source for this set is a human donor. It is not recorded whose cells these are; they may come from a transplant donor.

The chain combines TRDV2 with TRDJ1; 7 nucleotides align to TRDD3. The V gene end was trimmed by 0 bases and the J gene end by 1 base; junction bases not matched to a gene: 7. Germline CDR1 reads GEAIGNYY; CDR2 reads EKD. This CDR3 region has 16 residues. CDR3 sequence (DNA): TGTGCCTGTGACACCGTGGGATACTCCCCCACCGATAAACTCATCTTT. It yields the protein CACDTVGYSPTDKLIF.

By its share, this clone is medium-sized. V and J are TRDV2 and TRDJ3; 8 positions match TRDD3. Unmatched junction bases numbered 9, after V lost 0 bases and J lost 0 bases. Germline V CDR1 and CDR2: GEAIGNYY, EKD. The CDR3 contains 20 residues. CDR3 sequence (DNA): TGTGCCTGTGACACCGGATCCTGGGGGACCCCCTCCTGGGACACCCGACAGATGTTTTTC. Translation gives CACDTGSWGTPSWDTRQMFF.

The V and J genes are TRDV2 and TRDJ1; 10 positions agree with TRDD3. The germline gives CDR1 GEAIGNYY, CDR2 EKD. The V and J ends lost 0 bases and 9 bases, in that order; junction bases with no gene match: 3. The CDR3 extends over 13 amino acids. As DNA, the CDR3 is TGTGCCTGTGACACCTGGGGGATACATCAACTCATCTTT. Translated, it gives CACDTWGIHQLIF.

Within the sample, this clone is medium-sized. The gene calls are TRDV2 and TRDJ1; TRDD3 might be the D (6 bases). This CDR3 region has 17 residues. Deletions cut 4 bases from V and 0 bases from J, with 20 bases between. The V gene's germline CDR1 is GEAIGNYY and CDR2 EKD. CDR3 loop: CACDTLLRGTYTDKLIF. For the CDR3, the DNA is TGTGCCTGTGATACCCTACTCCGGGGGACGTACACCGATAAACTCATCTTT.

This clone counts as medium-sized (0.01 to 0.1%). The rearrangement uses TRDV1 and TRDJ1; 7 nucleotides agree with TRDD2. Germline V gives CDR1 TSWWSYY, CDR2 QGS. This CDR3 has 17 amino acids. J was trimmed by 1 base and V by 5 bases; bases with no gene match: 13. CDR3 sequence reads: CALGKPIFLLTTDKLIF. Written as DNA, the CDR3 is TGTGCTCTTGGGAAACCGATATTCCTACTCACCACCGATAAACTCATCTTT.